This T cell receptor beta chain was documented in a study of Ad26.COV2.S vaccination and SARS-CoV-2 variants. Across the study: Ad26.COV2.S, an intramuscular injection, was given once or twice 56 days apart. General study results and limits: The authors reported substantial breadth in spike-specific CD8+ and CD4+ T cell responses after vaccination.

A note on this clone: Its antigen is as yet unknown. The sample holds other DNA sequences that translate to the same CDR3.

Treatment reported: 15 to 20 received Ad26.COV2.S at low or high dose, single or two shots; about 5 received placebo; per-sample allocation not given. Sampling occurred on day 63 after the first vaccine or placebo injection. Ad26 vector vaccine expressed Wuhan-strain SARS-CoV-2 spike. Produced via immunoSEQ multiplex PCR; TCRdb's table is partial and in-frame only. The sample holds fewer than 900,000 clones, 80% to 90% seen once. Source: peripheral blood, taken in a trial of Ad26.COV2.S vaccine versus placebo. The sequence was obtained from a person between 18 and 65 years old who received the Ad26.COV2.S COVID-19 vaccine or a placebo.

The CDR3 sequence is CSVEAGGNQPQHF. In DNA, the CDR3 is TGCAGCGTTGAGGCAGGGGGGAATCAGCCCCAGCATTTT. The chain couples TRBV29-1 to TRBJ1-5; 7 bases align to TRBD1. CDR3 size: 13 residues. Germline loops: CDR1 SQVTM, CDR2 ANQGSEA. V shed 3 bases and J 4 bases; nucleotides not matched to a gene: 3.